The 2 T cell receptor beta chains listed next were all sequenced from one sample in a study of T cell changes during pregnancy in multiple sclerosis. The protocol was immunoSEQ multiplex PCR, while the TCRdb copy is restricted to in-frame clones and leaves out a portion. The repertoire consists of 89,000 or so clones, with about nine tenths occurring once and the leading ten covering around 3.4%. The material was PBMCs, obtained in the first trimester of pregnancy. These receptor sequences come from a female donor in good health, serving as a control in a pregnancy study. Some clones in this sample may be carry-over from other donors' samples.

The rearrangement joins TRBV19 to TRBJ2-7, with 7 bases matching TRBD1. The CDR3 consists of 15 residues. Unmatched junction bases numbered 9, after V lost 7 bases and J lost 0 bases. From germline, CDR1 is LNHDA and CDR2 SQIVND (reference sequence). The CDR3 here is CASNVQGRSSYEQYF. The CDR3 DNA follows: TGTGCCAGTAACGTACAGGGGCGTAGCTCCTACGAGCAGTACTTC.

The chain combines TRBV5-1 with TRBJ2-7; TRBD1 matches at 9 bases. The V segment lost 4 bases and the J segment 2 bases; nucleotides outside the gene matches: 4. Looked up from germline, CDR1 is SGHRS and CDR2 is YFSETQ. The CDR3 totals 14 residues. The CDR3 loop reads CASSTGQGTYEQYF. CDR3 sequence (DNA): TGCGCCAGCAGCACGGGACAGGGCACCTACGAGCAGTACTTC.